Below, 26 T cell receptor beta chains from the same sample are listed, as sequenced in a study of cytomegalovirus exposure and HLA in healthy donors. Both 60 Vbeta primers and 13 Jbeta primers went into the PCR. Only in-frame clones appear in the TCRdb table, and some are missing; sequencing was by immunoSEQ multiplex PCR. The sample lists about 61,000 clones, over 70% seen once, with roughly 51% in the top ten. The sequenced material came from PBMCs. All receptors come from a man in his forties or fifties in good health and CMV-seropositive.

V gene TRBV30 combines with J gene TRBJ1-5, with TRBD1 as a possible D gene (6 bases). The germline V gene encodes CDR1 GTSNPN and CDR2 SVGIG (reference sequence). Trimming removed 2 bases at V and 7 bases at J, with 15 bases between. The CDR3 extends over 14 amino acids. CDR3 amino acids: CAWSPSGAQQPQHF. The CDR3 DNA is TGTGCCTGGAGTCCCTCAGGGGCACAGCAGCCCCAGCATTTT.

V is TRBV6-5 and J is TRBJ1-1; perhaps TRBD1 as D (6 bases). The germline CDR1 and CDR2 sequences are MNHEY and SVGAGI. Trimming left V 7 bases short and J 7 bases short, with 10 bases between. There are 11 residues in the CDR3. Written as DNA, the CDR3 is TGTGCCAGCAACAGGGAGTTTGAAGCTTTCTTT. Protein product: CASNREFEAFF.

As for this clone: This same CDR3 is encoded by further DNA sequences in the sample. The rearrangement uses TRBV19 and TRBJ2-5; D may be TRBD1 (6 bases). The CDR3 has 14 amino acids. Trimming cost V 1 base and J 2 bases, with 8 bases left between them. The V gene's germline CDR1 is LNHDA and CDR2 SQIVND (reference sequence). The DNA for the CDR3 is TGTGCCAGTAGTATAGGAAGGGGGCAAGAGACCCAGTACTTC. Translation: CASSIGRGQETQYF.

The chain has TRBV27 and TRBJ1-1, with 7 bases identical to TRBD1. The CDR3 loop spans 17 amino acids. In germline, CDR1 is MNHEY, CDR2 SMNVEV (reference sequence). The J segment lost 0 bases and the V segment lost 6 bases, leaving 13 bases of the junction unmatched. The CDR3 DNA reads TGTGCCAGCAGACCCGACAGGGACAGACCGTTGAACACTGAAGCTTTCTTT. As protein: CASRPDRDRPLNTEAFF.

This rearrangement joins TRBV7-3 to TRBJ2-5; TRBD2 matches at 9 bases. V shed 2 bases and J 2 bases; nucleotides not matched to a gene: 9. Germline V gene sequence: CDR1 SGHTA, CDR2 FQGTGA. The CDR3 runs to 17 residues. The chain's CDR3 is CASSLPGLAGKQETQYF. The CDR3 DNA reads as TGTGCCAGCAGCTTACCGGGTCTAGCGGGAAAGCAAGAGACCCAGTACTTC.

There are a few counts of this clone. A read error likely explains this, since a far larger clone differs by one base. This sequence joins TRBV4-2 and TRBJ2-1; no definite D call. Germline CDR1 LGHNA, CDR2 YNFKEQ. The CDR3 runs 17 residues. The CDR3 nucleotides are TGTGACAGCAGCCAAGATATGATCGTACTCATCTACAATGAGCAGTTCTTC. Protein sequence: CDSSQDMIVLIYNEQFF.

The chain uses TRBV19 and TRBJ2-1; the match to TRBD2 covers 8 bases. The CDR3 covers 15 residues. CDR1 and CDR2 (germline): LNHDA, SQIVND (reference sequence). The V segment lost 4 bases and the J segment 3 bases; nucleotides outside the gene matches: 5. The CDR3 reads CASSTPGTSYNEQFF. The CDR3 nucleotides are TGTGCCAGTAGTACCCCCGGGACTAGCTACAATGAGCAGTTCTTC.

The chain uses TRBV7-2 and TRBJ1-4; 7 bases map to TRBD1. The CDR3 has 20 residues. Germline V CDR1 and CDR2: SGHTA, FQGNSA. The J segment lost 0 bases and the V segment lost 0 bases, leaving 13 bases of the junction unmatched. The CDR3 DNA sequence: TGTGCCAGCAGCTTAGCGCGAGGGGGGACAGTGGGCGCAACTAATGAAAAACTGTTTTTT. Translating gives CASSLARGGTVGATNEKLFF.

The gene calls are TRBV4-3 and TRBJ2-7, with D possibly being TRBD2 (6 bases). Between the trimmed V and J ends, which lost 4 bases and 3 bases, there was a span of 13 bases. Per germline, CDR1 LGHNA and CDR2 YSLEER. The CDR3 covers 14 residues. The CDR3 is CASSRGASSYEQYF. CDR3 coding DNA: TGCGCCAGCAGCCGCGGGGCTAGCAGCTACGAGCAGTACTTC.

The chain couples TRBV2 to TRBJ2-5; 13 nucleotides match TRBD2. The J call may be faulty, since TRBJ2-7 better matches the DNA end. Germline lookup yields CDR1 SNHLY and CDR2 FYNNEI. The CDR3 consists of 14 residues. The CDR3 loop is CASITSGRVGEQYF. The DNA for the CDR3 is TGTGCCAGCATAACTAGCGGGAGGGTAGGCGAGCAGTACTTC.

The rearrangement uses TRBV6-1 and TRBJ2-7; tentative D call: TRBD1 (6 bases). The V gene's germline CDR1 is MNHNS and CDR2 SASEGT. This CDR3 has 13 amino acids. V lost 6 bases and J lost 2, with 11 bases in between. As DNA, the CDR3 is TGTGCCAGCAGGAATACAGGGCCCTACGAGCAGTACTTC. It specifies CASRNTGPYEQYF.

V and J are TRBV18 and TRBJ2-7; 7 bases are shared with TRBD1. The CDR3 is 15 amino acids. Losses at the gene ends were 3 bases for V and 6 bases for J; bases not matched to a gene: 11. Germline CDR1 KGHSH, CDR2 LQKENI. As DNA, the CDR3 is TGTGCCAGCTCACCCCTCCAGGGGGTAACTGCCGAGCAGTACTTC. As protein: CASSPLQGVTAEQYF.

This rearrangement joins TRBV14 to TRBJ2-3, with 12 bases that match TRBD2. The CDR3 runs 19 residues. Germline V gene lookup returns CDR1 SGHDN and CDR2 FVKESK. The junction had 15 bases not matched to a gene; V was cut back by 3 bases and J by 5 bases. In DNA, the CDR3 is TGTGCCAGCAGCCAGCATACCCTCCCTAGCGGGGGGGCTGGAGATACGCAGTATTTT. It specifies CASSQHTLPSGGAGDTQYF.

The chain has TRBV7-9 and TRBJ2-7; D gene unclear. This CDR3 is 11 amino acids long. Germline CDR1 reads SEHNR; CDR2 reads FQNEAQ (reference sequence). Trimming pared 5 bases from V and 3 bases from J, leaving 5 bases between. The DNA of the CDR3 is TGTGCCAGCAGCCCCAACTACGAGCAGTACTTC. Its protein product is CASSPNYEQYF. The full variable domain, in which reference TRBV7-9 and TRBJ2-7 provide the parts outside the CDR3, is DTGVSQNPRHKITKRGQNVTFRCDPISEHNRLYWYRQTLGQGPEFLTYFQNEAQLEKSRLLSDRFSAERPKGSFSTLEIQRTEQGDSAMYLCASSPNYEQYFGPGTRLTVT.

This chain links TRBV18 with TRBJ1-2; TRBD1 matches at 9 bases. Unmatched junction bases numbered 13, after V lost 6 bases and J lost 11 bases. This CDR3 has 14 amino acids. Germline assignment: CDR1 KGHSH and CDR2 LQKENI. The chain's CDR3 is CASSRDRDGVAYTF. In nucleotides, the CDR3 is TGTGCCAGCTCGCGGGACAGGGACGGAGTGGCATACACCTTC.

This chain joins TRBV6-5 and TRBJ2-7, with 11 bases fitting TRBD2. Germline V gives CDR1 MNHEY, CDR2 SVGAGI. This CDR3 has 15 residues. V was pared by 5 bases and J by 3 bases, with 6 bases of the junction left unmatched. The CDR3 sequence: CASSVGTSGYYEQYF. The CDR3 nucleotides are TGTGCCAGCAGTGTCGGGACTAGCGGTTACTACGAGCAGTACTTC.

The V call is TRBV15, the J call TRBJ2-3; 13 bases map to TRBD2. The V gene end was trimmed by 9 bases and the J gene end by 0 bases; junction bases not matched to a gene: 18. CDR3 length: 20 amino acids. Germline V CDR1 and CDR2: LNHNV, YYDKDF (reference sequence). The CDR3 reads CATRRPKGLAGTPSTDTQYF. CDR3 coding DNA: TGTGCCACGCGCAGACCCAAGGGACTAGCGGGGACCCCTAGCACAGATACGCAGTATTTT.

The table lists this clone with a few counts. The rearrangement links TRBV4-1 to TRBJ2-7; 9 nucleotides match TRBD1. CDR1 is MGHRA, CDR2 YSYEKL, per germline. The CDR3 loop spans 15 amino acids. V was clipped by 5 bases and J by 6 bases; unmatched bases: 11. DNA of the CDR3: TGCGCCAGCAGCGTCACCGGGACAGGGATTACCGAGCAGTACTTC. As protein: CASSVTGTGITEQYF.

This chain uses TRBV5-8 with TRBJ1-6; possibly TRBD1 for D (6 bases). CDR1 and CDR2 from the germline V gene are SGHTS and YDEGEE. The CDR3 totals 14 residues. Trimming removed 1 base at V and 7 bases at J, with 9 bases between. CDR3 nucleotide sequence: TGTGCCAGCAGCTTGCAGGGGAGAAATTCACCCCTCCACTTT. This sequence encodes CASSLQGRNSPLHF.

This clone was detected only once. Germline is not matched at one junction end, which may reflect a read error. The V and J genes are TRBV7-9 and TRBJ2-5; D unclear. The V gene's germline CDR1 is SEHNR and CDR2 FQNEAQ (reference sequence). The CDR3 is made up of 13 amino acids. The CDR3 region is CSSSLIVQETQYF. CDR3 DNA: TGTTCCAGCAGCTTAATAGTCCAAGAGACCCAGTACTTC. Based on the CDR3 plus reference TRBV7-9 and TRBJ2-5, the full variable domain is DTGVSQNPRHKITKRGQNVTFRCDPISEHNRLYWYRQTLGQGPEFLTYFQNEAQLEKSRLLSDRFSAERPKGSFSTLEIQRTEQGDSAMYLCSSSLIVQETQYFGPGTRLLVL.

The V call is TRBV6-6, the J call TRBJ1-6; a weak D match, TRBD1 (6 bases). The CDR3 covers 15 residues. The V and J ends lost 9 bases and 0 bases respectively, with 12 bases between them. Germline lookup yields CDR1 MNHNY and CDR2 SVGAGI (reference sequence). CDR3 amino acids: CASRQASSYNSPLHF. In nucleotides, the CDR3 is TGTGCCAGTAGACAGGCGAGCTCCTATAATTCACCCCTCCACTTT.

The V and J genes are TRBV7-8 and TRBJ2-1; 11 nucleotides agree with TRBD1. The CDR3 has 14 amino acids. Germline V gene sequence: CDR1 SGHVS, CDR2 FQNEAQ. V shed 3 bases, J shed 9 bases, and the junction held 4 bases outside the gene matches. The CDR3 spells CASSLDRGHSEQFF. The CDR3 nucleotides are TGTGCCAGCAGCTTGGACAGGGGGCACAGTGAGCAGTTCTTC.

The V and J genes are TRBV6-1 and TRBJ1-2; D remains ambiguous. Trimming took off 11 bases at V and 4 bases at J, with 17 bases between the two ends. Germline-derived CDR1 and CDR2 are MNHNS and SASEGT. CDR3 length: 13 amino acids. CDR3 nucleotide sequence: TGTGCCGGAATAGGCAGTGAGCGCTATGGCTACACCTTC. It translates to CAGIGSERYGYTF.

J is TRBJ2-7 and V is TRBV28; perhaps TRBD2 as D (6 bases). The V end was cut by 7 bases, the J end by 1 base, with 14 bases between. CDR3 length: 14 residues. Germline V gene sequence: CDR1 MDHEN, CDR2 SYDVKM. The CDR3 is CASKEGGWSYEQYF. As DNA, the CDR3 is TGTGCCAGCAAGGAGGGAGGCTGGTCCTACGAGCAGTACTTC.

V usage is TRBV7-2 and J usage is TRBJ1-1; tentative D call: TRBD1 (5 bases). The V gene lost 6 bases and the J gene lost 11 bases, with 16 bases spanning the gap. This CDR3 region has 12 residues. Germline V gene data show CDR1 as SGHTA and CDR2 as FQGNSA. The CDR3 DNA follows: TGTGCCAGCAGTCCAGGAGCAGCAGGGGCTTTCTTT. It codes for CASSPGAAGAFF.

The chain recombines TRBV11-2 with TRBJ2-7; D unclear. CDR1 is SGHAT and CDR2 is FQNNGV in the germline V gene. V was clipped by 4 bases and J by 2 bases, with 9 bases between them. This CDR3 contains 13 residues. Here the CDR3 DNA reads TGTGCCAGCAGCTCCCAGACAACCTACGAGCAGTACTTC. It is translated as CASSSQTTYEQYF. Full variable domain (rest looked up from reference TRBV11-2 and TRBJ2-7): EAGVAQSPRYKIIEKRQSVAFWCNPISGHATLYWYQQILGQGPKLLIQFQNNGVVDDSQLPKDRFSAERLKGVDSTLKIQPAKLEDSAVYLCASSSQTTYEQYFGPGTRLTVT.